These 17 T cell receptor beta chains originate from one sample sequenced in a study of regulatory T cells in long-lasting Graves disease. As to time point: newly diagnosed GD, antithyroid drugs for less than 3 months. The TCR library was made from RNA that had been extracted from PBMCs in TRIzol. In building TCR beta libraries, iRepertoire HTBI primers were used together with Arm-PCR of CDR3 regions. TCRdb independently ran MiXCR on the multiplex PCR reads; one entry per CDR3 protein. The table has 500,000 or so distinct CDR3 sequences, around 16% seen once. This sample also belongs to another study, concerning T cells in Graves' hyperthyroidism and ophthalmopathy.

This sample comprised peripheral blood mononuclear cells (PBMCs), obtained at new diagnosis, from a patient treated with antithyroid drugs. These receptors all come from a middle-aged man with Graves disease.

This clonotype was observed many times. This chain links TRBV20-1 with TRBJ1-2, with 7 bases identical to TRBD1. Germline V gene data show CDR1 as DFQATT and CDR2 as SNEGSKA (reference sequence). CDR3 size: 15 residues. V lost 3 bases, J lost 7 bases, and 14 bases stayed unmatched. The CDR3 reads CSASFFGTEVSGYTF. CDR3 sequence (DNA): TGCAGTGCTAGTTTCTTTGGGACAGAGGTCTCTGGCTACACCTTC.

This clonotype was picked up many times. CDR3 coding DNA: TGTGCCAGCTCAACTTACGGGGAGCTGTTTTTT. It codes for CASSTYGELFF. The V and J genes are TRBV18 and TRBJ2-2, with unresolved D. Germline-derived CDR1 and CDR2 are KGHSH and LQKENI. Trimming removed 5 bases at V and 7 bases at J, with 5 bases between. This CDR3 region has 11 residues.

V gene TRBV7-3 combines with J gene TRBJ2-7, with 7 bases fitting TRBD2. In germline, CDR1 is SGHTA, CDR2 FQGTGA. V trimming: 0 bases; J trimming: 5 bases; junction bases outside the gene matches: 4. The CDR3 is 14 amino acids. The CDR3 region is CASSLTGGFDEQYF. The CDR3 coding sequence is TGTGCCAGCAGCTTAACGGGGGGGTTCGACGAGCAGTACTTC.

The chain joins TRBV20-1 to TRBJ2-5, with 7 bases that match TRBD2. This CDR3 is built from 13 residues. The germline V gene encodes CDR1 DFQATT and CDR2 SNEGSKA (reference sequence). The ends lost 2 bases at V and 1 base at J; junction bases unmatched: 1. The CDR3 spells CSARSSGQETQYF. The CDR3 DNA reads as TGCAGTGCTAGATCTAGCGGCCAAGAGACCCAGTACTTC.

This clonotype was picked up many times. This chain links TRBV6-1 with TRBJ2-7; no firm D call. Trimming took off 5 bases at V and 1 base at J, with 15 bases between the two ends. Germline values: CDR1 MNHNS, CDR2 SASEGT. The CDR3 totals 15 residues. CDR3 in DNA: TGTGCCAGCAGTCTCACATCCGTCAGTTCCTACGAGCAGTACTTC. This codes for CASSLTSVSSYEQYF.

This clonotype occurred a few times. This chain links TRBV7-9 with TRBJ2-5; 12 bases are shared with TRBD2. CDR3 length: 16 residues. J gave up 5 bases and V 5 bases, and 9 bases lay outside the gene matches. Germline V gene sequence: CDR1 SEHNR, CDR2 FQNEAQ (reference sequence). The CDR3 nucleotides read TGTGCCAGCAGCGTCCTAGCGGGAGGGCCGACGGAGACCCAGTACTTC. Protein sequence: CASSVLAGGPTETQYF.

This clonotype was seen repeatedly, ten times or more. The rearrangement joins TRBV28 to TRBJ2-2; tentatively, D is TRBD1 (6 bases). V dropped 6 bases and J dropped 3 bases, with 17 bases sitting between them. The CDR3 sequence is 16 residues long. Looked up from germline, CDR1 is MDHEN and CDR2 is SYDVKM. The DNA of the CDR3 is TGTGCCAGCAGCCCGCCTGGGACACTCGACACCGGGGAGCTGTTTTTT. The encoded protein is CASSPPGTLDTGELFF.

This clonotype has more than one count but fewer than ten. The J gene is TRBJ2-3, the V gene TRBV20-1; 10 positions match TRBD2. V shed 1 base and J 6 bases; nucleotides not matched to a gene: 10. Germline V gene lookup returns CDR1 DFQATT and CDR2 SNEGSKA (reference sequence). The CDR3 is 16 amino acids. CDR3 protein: CSARVLAGVFADTQYF. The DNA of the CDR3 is TGCAGTGCTAGAGTTCTAGCGGGAGTCTTTGCGGATACGCAGTATTTT.

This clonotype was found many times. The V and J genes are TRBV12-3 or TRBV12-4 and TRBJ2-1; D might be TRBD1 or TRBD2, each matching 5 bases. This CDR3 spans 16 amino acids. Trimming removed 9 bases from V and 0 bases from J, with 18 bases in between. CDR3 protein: CASQGEGQSSYNEQFF. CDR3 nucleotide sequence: TGTGCCAGTCAGGGAGAGGGGCAGAGCTCCTACAATGAGCAGTTCTTC.

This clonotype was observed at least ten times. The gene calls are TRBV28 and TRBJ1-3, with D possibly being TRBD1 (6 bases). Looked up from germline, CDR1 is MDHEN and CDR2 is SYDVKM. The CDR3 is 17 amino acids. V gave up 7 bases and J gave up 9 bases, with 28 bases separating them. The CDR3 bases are TGTGCCAGCAAAGGCCAAACGTTCGCAGAAAGGGGGAGCACCATATATTTT. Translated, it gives CASKGQTFAERGSTIYF.

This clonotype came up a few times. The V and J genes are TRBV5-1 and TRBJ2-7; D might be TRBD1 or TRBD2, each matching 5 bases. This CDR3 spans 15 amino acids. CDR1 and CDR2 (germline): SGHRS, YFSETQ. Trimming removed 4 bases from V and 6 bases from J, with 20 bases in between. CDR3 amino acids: CASSPEGLRGAEQYF. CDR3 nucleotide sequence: TGCGCCAGCAGCCCCGAGGGGCTCCGGGGAGCCGAGCAGTACTTC.

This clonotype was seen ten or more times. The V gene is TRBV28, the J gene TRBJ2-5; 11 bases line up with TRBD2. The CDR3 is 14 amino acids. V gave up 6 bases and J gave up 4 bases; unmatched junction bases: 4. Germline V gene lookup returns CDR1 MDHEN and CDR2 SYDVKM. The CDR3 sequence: CASSLAGGPETQYF. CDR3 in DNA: TGTGCCAGCAGCTTAGCGGGAGGGCCAGAGACCCAGTACTTC.

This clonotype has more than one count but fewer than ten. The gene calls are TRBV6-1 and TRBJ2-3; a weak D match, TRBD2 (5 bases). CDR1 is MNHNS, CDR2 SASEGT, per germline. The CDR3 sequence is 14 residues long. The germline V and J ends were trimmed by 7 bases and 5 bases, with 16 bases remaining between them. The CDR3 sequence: CASKPGVIGDTQYF. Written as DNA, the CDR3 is TGTGCCAGCAAACCCGGGGTTATCGGAGATACGCAGTATTTT.

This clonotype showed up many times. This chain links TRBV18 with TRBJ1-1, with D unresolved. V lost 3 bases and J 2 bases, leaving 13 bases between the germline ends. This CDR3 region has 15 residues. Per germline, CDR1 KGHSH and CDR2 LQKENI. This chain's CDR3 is CASSPKALANTEAFF. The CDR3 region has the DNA TGTGCCAGCTCACCGAAGGCCCTAGCCAACACTGAAGCTTTCTTT.

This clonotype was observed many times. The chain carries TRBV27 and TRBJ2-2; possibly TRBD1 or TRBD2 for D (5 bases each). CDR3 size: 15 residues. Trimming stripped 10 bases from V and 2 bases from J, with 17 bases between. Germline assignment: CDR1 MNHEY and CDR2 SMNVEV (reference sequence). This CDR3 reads CATRGVAINTGELFF. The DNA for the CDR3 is TGTGCCACGAGAGGGGTGGCGATTAACACCGGGGAGCTGTTTTTT.

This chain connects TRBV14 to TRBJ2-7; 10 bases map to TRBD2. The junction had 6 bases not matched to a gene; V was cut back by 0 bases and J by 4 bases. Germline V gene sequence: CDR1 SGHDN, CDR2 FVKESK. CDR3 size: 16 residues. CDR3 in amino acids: CASSQESGRARYEQYF. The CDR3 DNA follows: TGTGCCAGCAGCCAAGAAAGCGGGAGGGCCAGGTACGAGCAGTACTTC. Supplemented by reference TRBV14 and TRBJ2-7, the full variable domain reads EAGVTQFPSHSVIEKGQTVTLRCDPISGHDNLYWYRRVMGKEIKFLLHFVKESKQDESGMPNNRFLAERTGGTYSTLKVQPAELEDSGVYFCASSQESGRARYEQYFGPGTRLTVT.

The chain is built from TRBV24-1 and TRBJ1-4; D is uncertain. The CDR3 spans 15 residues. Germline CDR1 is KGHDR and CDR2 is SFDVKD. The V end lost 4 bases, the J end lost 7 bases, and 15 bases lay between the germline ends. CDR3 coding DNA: TGTGCCACCAGTGACAGATCCGAAGCCAGTGAAAAACTGTTTTTT. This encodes CATSDRSEASEKLFF.